Sequencing of this TCR beta chain was carried out in a study of control samples from healthy donors and cancer patients. The protocol was immunoSEQ multiplex PCR, while the TCRdb copy is restricted to in-frame clones and leaves out a portion. Of roughly 74,000 clones listed, about 94% are singletons. This clonotype originated in a woman under 30 in good health. Specimen: blood.

The CDR3 bases are TGTGCCAGCAGCCAAGACCAGCGGGACCAAGAGACCCAGTACTTC. Translating it yields CASSQDQRDQETQYF. The chain couples TRBV14 to TRBJ2-5; the D gene is possibly TRBD2 (6 bases). V lost 0 bases to trimming and J lost 0 bases, with 8 bases between them. Germline CDR1 and CDR2: SGHDN and FVKESK. CDR3 length: 15 amino acids.